This T cell receptor (beta chain) was sequenced during a study of control samples from healthy donors and cancer patients. The CDR3 is 11 residues long. The germline V and J ends were trimmed by 0 bases and 3 bases, with 0 bases remaining between them. Sequencing used immunoSEQ multiplex PCR; TCRdb keeps in-frame clones, though not all of them. This table has 40,000 to 55,000 clones, about 92% appearing once. The specimen sequenced was PBMCs. The chain couples TRBV5-3 to TRBJ2-5; no reliable D call. TRBV5-3 is designated an ORF whose function remains uncertain. This receptor was obtained from a middle-aged man with colorectal cancer. The CDR3 loop is CARSLEETQYF. The CDR3 coding sequence is TGTGCCAGAAGCTTGGAAGAGACCCAGTACTTC.